These 20 T cell receptor beta chains were sequenced from one sample in a study of vaccination effects on CD4 cells after COVID-19. No cognate antigen is known for these TCRs. Having been cultured for 9 to 11 days, the cells underwent CD4+ T cell isolation. As their vaccination, participants received two doses of either BNT162b2 or mRNA-1273. TCRdb's table, derived via immunoSEQ multiplex PCR, lists solely in-frame clones and lacks some. The sample has 45,000 to 60,000 clones; less than 85% are singletons. Here the sequenced sample was CD4+ T cells from PBMCs cultured without peptide, taken after COVID-19 vaccination. These receptors were taken from a human donor who received a COVID-19 vaccine.

This clone was found once. The V call is TRBV5-1, the J call TRBJ1-2; no definite D call. The CDR3 runs 12 residues. Germline V CDR1 and CDR2: SGHRS, YFSETQ. V lost 4 bases, J lost 7 bases, and 11 bases lay in between. In DNA form, the CDR3 reads TGCGCCAGCAGCATAACACGGGGTGGCTACACCTTC. This encodes CASSITRGGYTF.

This clone was observed a few times. This sample includes further DNA sequences coding for the same CDR3. The rearrangement uses TRBV5-4 and TRBJ1-2, with TRBD1 identical over 9 bases. Per the germline V gene, CDR1 is SGHNT and CDR2 is YYREEE (reference sequence). CDR3 length equals 13 residues. V shed 3 bases, J shed 7 bases, and the junction held 4 bases outside the gene matches. The CDR3 sequence: CASSSDRGSGYTF. As DNA, the CDR3 is TGTGCCAGCAGCTCGGACAGGGGAAGTGGCTACACCTTC.

The gene calls are TRBV19 and TRBJ1-5; D might be TRBD1 (6 bases). V was clipped by 5 bases and J by 0 bases, with 11 bases between them. The CDR3 has 15 residues. Looked up from germline, CDR1 is LNHDA and CDR2 is SQIVND (reference sequence). CDR3 sequence (DNA): TGTGCCAGTAGTGGACAGCTCTATAGCAATCAGCCCCAGCATTTT. Translated: CASSGQLYSNQPQHF.

The chain has TRBV11-2 and TRBJ1-5; unclear D gene. Germline values: CDR1 SGHAT, CDR2 FQNNGV. The V end was cut by 0 bases, the J end by 7 bases, with 7 bases between. The CDR3 loop spans 13 amino acids. The CDR3 loop is CASSLEGFQPQHF. CDR3 nucleotides: TGTGCCAGCAGCTTAGAGGGTTTCCAGCCCCAGCATTTT.

The rearrangement uses TRBV5-6 and TRBJ2-5; a weak D match, TRBD1 (5 bases). Trimming left V 3 bases short and J 1 base short, with 7 bases between. This CDR3 contains 13 residues. Germline loops: CDR1 SGHDT, CDR2 YYEEEE. CDR3 bases: TGTGCCAGCAGCTCGACAGTCCAAGAGACCCAGTACTTC. This encodes CASSSTVQETQYF.

The rearrangement links TRBV6-5 to TRBJ2-7, with 9 nucleotides matching TRBD2. After removal of 4 bases from V and 2 bases from J, the junction contained 6 bases not matched to a gene. Germline CDR1 is MNHEY and CDR2 is SVGAGI. The CDR3 is 15 amino acids. CDR3 sequence (DNA): TGTGCCAGCAGTTTAGGGCTAGCGGGAACCTACGAGCAGTACTTC. Its translation: CASSLGLAGTYEQYF.

The gene calls are TRBV30 and TRBJ2-7, with a weak D call TRBD2 (6 bases). Trimming removed 2 bases at V and 3 bases at J, with 14 bases between. Per the germline V gene, CDR1 is GTSNPN and CDR2 is SVGIG (reference sequence). CDR3 size: 14 residues. In nucleotides, the CDR3 is TGTGCCTGGAGTCCGGGAGATTCGATCTACGAGCAGTACTTC. Translating it yields CAWSPGDSIYEQYF.

In this sample, this clone turned up once. J is TRBJ1-2 and V is TRBV18; TRBD1 agrees at 8 bases. In germline, CDR1 is KGHSH, CDR2 LQKENI. The CDR3 extends over 13 amino acids. With V trimmed by 5 bases and J by 4 bases, 3 bases remained unmatched. DNA of the CDR3: TGTGCCAGCTCAGTGGGACAGGCCTATGGCTACACCTTC. This sequence encodes CASSVGQAYGYTF. Drawing the rest from reference TRBV18 and TRBJ1-2, the complete variable domain is NAGVMQNPRHLVRRRGQEARLRCSPMKGHSHVYWYRQLPEEGLKFMVYLQKENIIDESGMPKERFSAEFPKEGPSILRIQQVVRGDSAAYFCASSVGQAYGYTFGSGTRLTVV.

This clone showed up just a few times. The chain combines TRBV4-1 with TRBJ2-2; D unclear. The CDR3 covers 18 residues. V was cut by 1 base and J by 3 bases, with 18 bases left in between. CDR1 and CDR2 from the germline V gene are MGHRA and YSYEKL. CDR3 nucleotides: TGCGCCAGCAGCCAAGGGTGGGCGAGGTCAAGACACACCGGGGAGCTGTTTTTT. Protein product: CASSQGWARSRHTGELFF.

This sequence joins TRBV18 and TRBJ1-6; D unclear. V was shortened by 8 bases and J by 3 bases, with 20 bases between the two germline ends. Germline V lookup: CDR1 KGHSH, CDR2 LQKENI. The CDR3 runs to 17 residues. The CDR3 spells CASPRRLERVYNSPLHF. CDR3 nucleotide sequence: TGTGCCAGCCCACGCCGGCTGGAGAGGGTCTATAATTCACCCCTCCACTTT.

The chain joins TRBV6-5 to TRBJ2-3, with TRBD2 matching 7 bases. With 8 bases clipped from V and 3 bases from J, the junction kept 11 bases outside the gene matches. This CDR3 is built from 15 residues. In germline, CDR1 is MNHEY, CDR2 SVGAGI. This CDR3 is CASRRRGTGTDTQYF. Written as DNA, the CDR3 is TGTGCCAGCCGGAGGCGGGGGACTGGGACAGATACGCAGTATTTT.

The chain is built from TRBV3-1 (or the pseudogene TRBV3-2) and TRBJ2-3; TRBD1 aligns across 9 bases. The CDR3 loop spans 15 amino acids. V lost 4 bases to trimming and J lost 6 bases; unmatched junction nucleotides: 8. Germline V gene sequence: CDR1 LGHDT, CDR2 YNNKEL (reference sequence). CDR3 nucleotide sequence: TGTGCCAGCAGCCGGCGAGCGGGACAGGGTGATACGCAGTATTTT. This encodes CASSRRAGQGDTQYF.

The chain carries TRBV7-9 and TRBJ1-6; D unclear. The CDR3 length is 14 residues. Germline assignment: CDR1 SEHNR and CDR2 FQNEAQ (reference sequence). V was pared by 1 base and J by 9 bases, with 10 bases between. CDR3 sequence (DNA): TGTGCCAGCAGCTTAGTTAGTACGGGTTCACCCCTCCACTTT. This sequence encodes CASSLVSTGSPLHF.

This sequence joins TRBV15 and TRBJ2-7, with 9 bases aligning to TRBD1. The CDR3 spans 15 residues. Germline CDR1 LNHNV, CDR2 YYDKDF (reference sequence). After removal of 0 bases from V and 7 bases from J, the junction contained 7 bases not matched to a gene. For the CDR3, the DNA is TGTGCCACCAGCAGAGACCCGGGACAGGGTCTAGAGCAGTACTTC. This translates into CATSRDPGQGLEQYF.

In nucleotides, the CDR3 is TGTGCCAGTAGGGTCGGCGTACTAGCGGGGGGTTCAGAGACCCAGTACTTC. The encoded protein is CASRVGVLAGGSETQYF. The chain carries TRBV27 and TRBJ2-5, with 12 bases matching TRBD2. Trimming took 9 bases from V and 4 from J; bases not matched to a gene: 15. Looked up from germline, CDR1 is MNHEY and CDR2 is SMNVEV (reference sequence). This CDR3 comprises 17 residues.

Worth noting for this clone: Distinct nucleotide sequences in the sample also encode this CDR3. V usage is TRBV6-4 and J usage is TRBJ1-6; tentatively, D is TRBD1 (5 bases). V was shortened by 4 bases and J by 7 bases, with 11 bases between the two germline ends. CDR1 MRHNA and CDR2 SNTAGT come from the germline V gene. The CDR3 extends over 14 amino acids. CDR3 residues: CASSVTPGNSPLHF. CDR3 in DNA: TGTGCCAGCAGTGTTACACCAGGGAATTCACCCCTCCACTTT.

This chain connects TRBV27 to TRBJ1-2; 7 bases are shared with TRBD1. V trimming: 5 bases; J trimming: 1 base; junction bases outside the gene matches: 4. Germline CDR1 MNHEY, CDR2 SMNVEV (reference sequence). The CDR3 sequence is 14 residues long. In nucleotides, the CDR3 is TGTGCCAGCAGTCAGGGGGGACTTAACTATGGCTACACCTTC. Protein: CASSQGGLNYGYTF.

The chain links TRBV3-1 (or the pseudogene TRBV3-2) to TRBJ2-5; D not resolved. From germline, CDR1 is LGHDT and CDR2 YNNKEL (reference sequence). V was pared by 0 bases and J by 4 bases, with 9 bases between. This CDR3 has 14 amino acids. CDR3 amino acids: CASSQDIGRETQYF. The CDR3 DNA sequence: TGTGCCAGCAGCCAAGATATTGGCCGAGAGACCCAGTACTTC.

This clone has a handful of counts. The V and J genes are TRBV6-5 and TRBJ2-7; D is possibly TRBD2 (7 bases). Trimming left V 1 base short and J 7 bases short, with 20 bases between. The CDR3 sequence is 16 residues long. CDR1 is MNHEY and CDR2 is SVGAGI in the germline V gene. The CDR3 bases are TGTGCCAGCAGTTACTGGGCGGGGGACACGAGAGGAGAGCAGTACTTC. The encoded protein is CASSYWAGDTRGEQYF.

This rearrangement joins TRBV11-2 to TRBJ2-4, with D maybe TRBD2 (6 bases). Trimming left V 6 bases short and J 2 bases short, with 20 bases between. The CDR3 spans 17 residues. Germline assignment: CDR1 SGHAT and CDR2 FQNNGV. CDR3 in amino acids: CASRPIVGAGTKNIQYF. DNA for the CDR3: TGTGCCAGCAGACCCATAGTCGGGGCGGGGACCAAAAACATTCAGTACTTC.